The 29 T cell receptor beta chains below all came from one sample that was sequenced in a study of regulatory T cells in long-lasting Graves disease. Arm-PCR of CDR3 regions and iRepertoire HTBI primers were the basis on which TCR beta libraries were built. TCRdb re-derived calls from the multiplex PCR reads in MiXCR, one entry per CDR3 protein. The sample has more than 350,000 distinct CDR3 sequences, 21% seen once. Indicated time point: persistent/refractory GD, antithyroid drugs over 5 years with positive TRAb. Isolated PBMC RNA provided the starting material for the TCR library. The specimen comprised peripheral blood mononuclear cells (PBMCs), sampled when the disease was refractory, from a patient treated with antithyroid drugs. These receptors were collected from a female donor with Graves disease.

The CDR3: CASSVEAGGAHNEQFF. The CDR3 bases are TGTGCCAGCAGCGTAGAGGCGGGAGGGGCGCACAATGAGCAGTTCTTC. The gene calls are TRBV9 and TRBJ2-1, with 9 bases that match TRBD2. There are 16 residues in the CDR3. Germline lookup yields CDR1 SGDLS and CDR2 YYNGEE. The V segment lost 0 bases and the J segment 5 bases; nucleotides outside the gene matches: 6.

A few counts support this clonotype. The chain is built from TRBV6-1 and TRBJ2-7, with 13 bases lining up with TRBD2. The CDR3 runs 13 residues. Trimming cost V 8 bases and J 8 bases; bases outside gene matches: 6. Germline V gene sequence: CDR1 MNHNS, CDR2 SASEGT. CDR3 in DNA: TGTGCCAGCTCACTAGCGGGAGGGCCTCAGCAGTACTTC. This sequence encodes CASSLAGGPQQYF.

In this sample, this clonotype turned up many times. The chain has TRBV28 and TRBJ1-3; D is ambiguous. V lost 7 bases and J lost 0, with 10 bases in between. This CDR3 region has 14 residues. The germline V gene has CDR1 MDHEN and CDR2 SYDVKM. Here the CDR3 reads CASTRARSGNTIYF. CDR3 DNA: TGTGCCAGCACCCGGGCCCGCTCTGGAAACACCATATATTTT.

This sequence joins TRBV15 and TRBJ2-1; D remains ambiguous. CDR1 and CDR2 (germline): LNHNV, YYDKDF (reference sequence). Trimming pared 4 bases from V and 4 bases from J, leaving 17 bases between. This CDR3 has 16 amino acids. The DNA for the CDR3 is TGTGCCACCAGCAAATTTTCCGGGTCGAGTTACAATGAGCAGTTCTTC. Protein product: CATSKFSGSSYNEQFF.

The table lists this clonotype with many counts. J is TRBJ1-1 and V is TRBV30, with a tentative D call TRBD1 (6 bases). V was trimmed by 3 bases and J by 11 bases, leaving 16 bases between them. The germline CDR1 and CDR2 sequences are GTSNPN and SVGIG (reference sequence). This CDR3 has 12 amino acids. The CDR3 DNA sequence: TGTGCCTGGAGCCCGACAGGAATATTTGCTTTCTTT. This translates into CAWSPTGIFAFF.

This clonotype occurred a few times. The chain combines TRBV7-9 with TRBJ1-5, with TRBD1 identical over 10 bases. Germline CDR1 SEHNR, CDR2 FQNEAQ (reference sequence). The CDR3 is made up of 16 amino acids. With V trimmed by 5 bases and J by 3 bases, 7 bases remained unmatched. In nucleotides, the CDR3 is TGTGCCAGCAGCGAGACAGGGGGCGCGGACAATCAGCCCCAGCATTTT. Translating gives CASSETGGADNQPQHF.

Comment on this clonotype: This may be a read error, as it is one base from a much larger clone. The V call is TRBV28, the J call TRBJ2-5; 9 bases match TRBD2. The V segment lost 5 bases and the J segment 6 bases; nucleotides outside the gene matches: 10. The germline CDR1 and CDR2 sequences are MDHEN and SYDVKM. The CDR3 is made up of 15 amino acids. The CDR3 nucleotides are TGTGCCAGCAGTAGTTCTGGCGGGAGGGCAAAGACCCAGTACTTC. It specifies CASSSSGGRAKTQYF.

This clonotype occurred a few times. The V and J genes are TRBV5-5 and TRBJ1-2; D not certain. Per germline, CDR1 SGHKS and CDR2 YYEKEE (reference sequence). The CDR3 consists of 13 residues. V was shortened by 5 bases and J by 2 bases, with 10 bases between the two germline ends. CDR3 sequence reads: CASSYGGNYGYTF. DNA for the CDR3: TGTGCCAGCAGTTACGGCGGGAACTATGGCTACACCTTC.

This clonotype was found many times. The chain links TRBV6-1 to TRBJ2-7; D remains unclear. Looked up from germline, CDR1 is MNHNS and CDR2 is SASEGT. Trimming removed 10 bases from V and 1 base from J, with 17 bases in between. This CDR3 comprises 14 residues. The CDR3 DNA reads TGTGCCACTTACCTAGTTCCCGCTTCCTACGAGCAGTACTTC. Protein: CATYLVPASYEQYF.

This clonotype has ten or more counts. Here the CDR3 DNA reads TGTGCCAGCAGAGGGATGACACGCTTGAACACCGGGGAGCTGTTTTTT. Translated, it gives CASRGMTRLNTGELFF. The chain has TRBV2 and TRBJ2-2; D gene unclear. Looked up from germline, CDR1 is SNHLY and CDR2 is FYNNEI. The V end lost 6 bases, the J end lost 1 base, and 15 bases lay between the germline ends. The CDR3 spans 16 residues.

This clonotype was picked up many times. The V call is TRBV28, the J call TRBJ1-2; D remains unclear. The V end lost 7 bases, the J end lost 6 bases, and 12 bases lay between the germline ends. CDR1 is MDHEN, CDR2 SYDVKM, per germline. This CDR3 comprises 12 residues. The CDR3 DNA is TGTGCCAGCATAGGTCCCCTCCATGGCTACACCTTC. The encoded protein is CASIGPLHGYTF.

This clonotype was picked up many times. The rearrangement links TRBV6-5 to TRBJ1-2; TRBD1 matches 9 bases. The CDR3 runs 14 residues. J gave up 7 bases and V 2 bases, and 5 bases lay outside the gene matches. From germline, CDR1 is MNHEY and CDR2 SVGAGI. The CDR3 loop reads CASSYPRTGVGYTF. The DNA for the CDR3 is TGTGCCAGCAGTTACCCAAGGACAGGGGTTGGCTACACCTTC.

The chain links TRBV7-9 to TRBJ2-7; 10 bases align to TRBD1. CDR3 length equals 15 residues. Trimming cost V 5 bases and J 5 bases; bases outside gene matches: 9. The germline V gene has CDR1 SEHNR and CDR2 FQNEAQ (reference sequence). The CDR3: CASSPPGQGRHEQYF. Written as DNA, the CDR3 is TGTGCCAGCAGCCCCCCGGGACAGGGGCGTCACGAGCAGTACTTC.

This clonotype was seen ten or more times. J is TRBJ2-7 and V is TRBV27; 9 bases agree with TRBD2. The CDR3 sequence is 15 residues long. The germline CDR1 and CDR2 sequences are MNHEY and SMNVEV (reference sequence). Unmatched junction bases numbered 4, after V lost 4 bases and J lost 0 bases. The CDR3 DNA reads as TGTGCCAGCAGTTGGACTAGCGATTCCTCCTACGAGCAGTACTTC. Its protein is CASSWTSDSSYEQYF.

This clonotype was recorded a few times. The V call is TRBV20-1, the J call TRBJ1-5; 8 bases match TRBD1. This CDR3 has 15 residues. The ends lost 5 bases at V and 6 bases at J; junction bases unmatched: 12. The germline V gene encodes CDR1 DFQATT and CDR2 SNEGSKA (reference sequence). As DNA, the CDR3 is TGCAGTGCTTCAACCCCCGACAGGGGAGGTCAGCCCCAGCATTTT. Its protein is CSASTPDRGGQPQHF.

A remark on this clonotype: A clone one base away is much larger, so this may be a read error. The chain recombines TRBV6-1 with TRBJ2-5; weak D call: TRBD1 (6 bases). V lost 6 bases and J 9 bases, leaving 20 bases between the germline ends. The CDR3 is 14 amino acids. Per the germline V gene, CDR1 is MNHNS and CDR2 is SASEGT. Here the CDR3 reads CASSGTTTVEAQYF. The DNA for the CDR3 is TGTGCCAGCAGCGGGACAACCACTGTGGAGGCCCAGTACTTC.

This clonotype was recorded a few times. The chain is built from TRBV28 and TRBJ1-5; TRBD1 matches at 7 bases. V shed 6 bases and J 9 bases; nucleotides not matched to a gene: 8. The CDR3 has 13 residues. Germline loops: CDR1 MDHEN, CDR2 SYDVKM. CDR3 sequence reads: CASRRDSSAPQHF. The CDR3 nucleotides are TGTGCCAGCAGGCGGGACAGCTCTGCGCCCCAGCATTTT.

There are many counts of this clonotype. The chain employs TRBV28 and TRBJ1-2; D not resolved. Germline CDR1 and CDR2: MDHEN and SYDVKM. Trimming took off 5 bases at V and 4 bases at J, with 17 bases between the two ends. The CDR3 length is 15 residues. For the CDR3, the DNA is TGTGCCAGCAGTCGCATTGGTGGCAGCTCCTATGGCTACACCTTC. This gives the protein CASSRIGGSSYGYTF.

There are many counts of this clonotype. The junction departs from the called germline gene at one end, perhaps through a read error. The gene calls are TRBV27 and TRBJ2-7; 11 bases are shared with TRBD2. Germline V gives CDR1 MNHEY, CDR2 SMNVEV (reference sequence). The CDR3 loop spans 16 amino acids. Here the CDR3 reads CASSLSLAGGPHEQYF. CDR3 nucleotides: TGTGCCAGCAGTCTATCCTTAGCGGGAGGGCCTCACGAGCAGTACTTC.

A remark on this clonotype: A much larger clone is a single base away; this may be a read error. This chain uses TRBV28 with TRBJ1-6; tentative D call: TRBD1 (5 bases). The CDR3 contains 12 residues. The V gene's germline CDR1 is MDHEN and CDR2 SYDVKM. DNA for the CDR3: TGTGTCAGCAGTACCAGGGATTCACCCCTCCACTTT. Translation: CVSSTRDSPLHF.

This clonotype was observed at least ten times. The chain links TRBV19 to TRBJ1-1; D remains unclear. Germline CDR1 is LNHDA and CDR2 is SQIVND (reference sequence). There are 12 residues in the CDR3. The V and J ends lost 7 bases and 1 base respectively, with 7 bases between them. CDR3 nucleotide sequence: TGTGCCAGTACGTTGAGGAACACTGAAGCTTTCTTT. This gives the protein CASTLRNTEAFF.

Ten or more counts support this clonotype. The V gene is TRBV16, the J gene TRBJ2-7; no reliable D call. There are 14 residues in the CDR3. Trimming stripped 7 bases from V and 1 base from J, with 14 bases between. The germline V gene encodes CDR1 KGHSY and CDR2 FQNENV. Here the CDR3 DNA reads TGTGCCAGCAATCTCGCCGGACGGTCCTACGAGCAGTACTTC. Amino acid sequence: CASNLAGRSYEQYF.

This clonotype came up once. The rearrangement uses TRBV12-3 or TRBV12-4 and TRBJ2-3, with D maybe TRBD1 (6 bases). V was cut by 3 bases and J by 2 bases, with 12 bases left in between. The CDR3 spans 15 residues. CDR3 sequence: CASSFPSGATDTQYF. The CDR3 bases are TGTGCCAGCAGTTTTCCTTCAGGGGCCACAGATACGCAGTATTTT.

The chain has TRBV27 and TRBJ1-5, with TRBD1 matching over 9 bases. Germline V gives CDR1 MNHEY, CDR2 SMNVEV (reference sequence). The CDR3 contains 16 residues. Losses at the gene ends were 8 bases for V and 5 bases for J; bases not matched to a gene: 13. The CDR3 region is CASAALVTGGDQPQHF. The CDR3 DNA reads TGTGCCAGCGCCGCTTTGGTGACAGGGGGGGATCAGCCCCAGCATTTT.

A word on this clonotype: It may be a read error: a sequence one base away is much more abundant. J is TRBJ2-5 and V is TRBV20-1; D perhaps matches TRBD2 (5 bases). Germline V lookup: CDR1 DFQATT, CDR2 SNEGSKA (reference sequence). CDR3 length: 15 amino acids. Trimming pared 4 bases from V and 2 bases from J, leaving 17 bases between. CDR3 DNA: TGCAGTGCTAAAGATTGGACGGGGTCGCAAGAGACCCAGTACTTC. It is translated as CSAKDWTGSQETQYF.

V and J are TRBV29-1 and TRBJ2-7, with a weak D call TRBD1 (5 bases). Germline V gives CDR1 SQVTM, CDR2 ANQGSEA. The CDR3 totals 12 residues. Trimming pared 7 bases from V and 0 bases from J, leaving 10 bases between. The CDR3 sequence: CSAVDNSYEQYF. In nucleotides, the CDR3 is TGCAGCGCGGTGGACAACTCCTACGAGCAGTACTTC.

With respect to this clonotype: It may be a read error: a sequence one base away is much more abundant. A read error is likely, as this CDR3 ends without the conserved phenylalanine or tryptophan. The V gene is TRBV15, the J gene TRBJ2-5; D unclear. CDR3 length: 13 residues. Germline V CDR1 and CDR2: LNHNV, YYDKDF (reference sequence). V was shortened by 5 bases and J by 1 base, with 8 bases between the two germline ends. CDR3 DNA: TGTGCCACCAGCGTCAGTACCCAAGAGACCCAGTACTCC. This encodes CATSVSTQETQYS.

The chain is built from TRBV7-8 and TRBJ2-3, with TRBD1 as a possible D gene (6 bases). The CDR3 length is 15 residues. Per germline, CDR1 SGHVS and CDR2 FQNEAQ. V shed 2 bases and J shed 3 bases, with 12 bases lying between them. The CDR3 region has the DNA TGTGCCAGCAGCTTAAGGGACAAGGAGACAGATACGCAGTATTTT. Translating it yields CASSLRDKETDTQYF.

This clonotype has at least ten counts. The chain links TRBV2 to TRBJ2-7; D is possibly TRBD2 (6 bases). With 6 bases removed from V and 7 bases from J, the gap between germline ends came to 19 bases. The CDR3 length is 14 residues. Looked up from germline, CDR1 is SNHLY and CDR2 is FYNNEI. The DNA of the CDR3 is TGTGCCAGCAGCCTCGGACGGGGGACGGGGGAGCAGTACTTC. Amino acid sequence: CASSLGRGTGEQYF.